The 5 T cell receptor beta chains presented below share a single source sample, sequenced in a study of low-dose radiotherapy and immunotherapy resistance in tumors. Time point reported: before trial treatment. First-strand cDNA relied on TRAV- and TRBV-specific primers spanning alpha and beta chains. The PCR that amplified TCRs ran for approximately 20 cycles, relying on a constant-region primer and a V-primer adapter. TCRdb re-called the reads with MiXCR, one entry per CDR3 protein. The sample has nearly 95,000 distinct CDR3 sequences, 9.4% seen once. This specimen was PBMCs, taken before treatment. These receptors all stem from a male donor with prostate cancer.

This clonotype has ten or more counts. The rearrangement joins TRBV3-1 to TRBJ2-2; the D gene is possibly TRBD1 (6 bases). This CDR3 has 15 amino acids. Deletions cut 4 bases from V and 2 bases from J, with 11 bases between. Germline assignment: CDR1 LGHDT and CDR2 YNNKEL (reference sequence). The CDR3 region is CASSLIQGNTGELFF. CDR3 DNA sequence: TGTGCCAGCAGCCTGATACAGGGAAACACCGGGGAGCTGTTTTTT.

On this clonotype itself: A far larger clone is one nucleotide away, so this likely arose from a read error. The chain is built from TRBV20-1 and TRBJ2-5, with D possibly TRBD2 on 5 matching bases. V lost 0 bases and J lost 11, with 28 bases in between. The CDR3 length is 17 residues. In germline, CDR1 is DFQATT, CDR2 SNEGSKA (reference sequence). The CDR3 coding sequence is TGCAGTGCTAGAGATGCGGCTAGCCTCCGCTCCTACAATGAGCAGTACTTC. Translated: CSARDAASLRSYNEQYF.

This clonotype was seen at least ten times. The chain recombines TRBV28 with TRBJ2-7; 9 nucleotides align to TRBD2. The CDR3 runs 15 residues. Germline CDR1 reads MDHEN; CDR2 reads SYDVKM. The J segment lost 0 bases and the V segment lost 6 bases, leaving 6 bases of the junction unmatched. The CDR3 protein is CASSPSGASSYEQYF. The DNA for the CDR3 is TGTGCCAGCAGCCCTAGCGGGGCGAGCTCCTACGAGCAGTACTTC.

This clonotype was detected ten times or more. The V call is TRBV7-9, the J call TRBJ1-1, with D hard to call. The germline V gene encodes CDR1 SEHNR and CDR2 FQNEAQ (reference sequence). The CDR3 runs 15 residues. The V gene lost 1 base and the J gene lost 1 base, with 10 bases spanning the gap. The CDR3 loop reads CASSLGLLPNTEAFF. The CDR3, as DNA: TGTGCCAGCAGCTTAGGGCTATTGCCGAACACTGAAGCTTTCTTT.

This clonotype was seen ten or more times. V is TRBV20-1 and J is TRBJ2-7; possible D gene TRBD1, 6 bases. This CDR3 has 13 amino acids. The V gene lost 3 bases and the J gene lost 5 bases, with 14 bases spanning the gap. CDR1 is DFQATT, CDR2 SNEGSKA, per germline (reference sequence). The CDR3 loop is CSASDRPGNEQYF. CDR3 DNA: TGCAGTGCTAGCGACAGGCCAGGAAACGAGCAGTACTTC.